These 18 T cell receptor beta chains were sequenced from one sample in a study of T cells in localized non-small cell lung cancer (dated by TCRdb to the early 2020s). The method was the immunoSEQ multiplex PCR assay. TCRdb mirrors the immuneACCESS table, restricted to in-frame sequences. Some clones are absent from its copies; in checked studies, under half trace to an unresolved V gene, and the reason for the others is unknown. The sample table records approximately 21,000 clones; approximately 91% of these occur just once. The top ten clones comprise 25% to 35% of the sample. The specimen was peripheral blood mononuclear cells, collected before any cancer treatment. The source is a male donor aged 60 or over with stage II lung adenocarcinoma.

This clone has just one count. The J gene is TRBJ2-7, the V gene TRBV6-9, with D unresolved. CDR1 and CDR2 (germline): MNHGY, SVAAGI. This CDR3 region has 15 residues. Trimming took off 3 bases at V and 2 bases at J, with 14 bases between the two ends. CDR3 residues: CASSYARRRTYEQYF. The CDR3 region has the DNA TGTGCCAGCAGTTACGCGAGGAGACGGACCTACGAGCAGTACTTC.

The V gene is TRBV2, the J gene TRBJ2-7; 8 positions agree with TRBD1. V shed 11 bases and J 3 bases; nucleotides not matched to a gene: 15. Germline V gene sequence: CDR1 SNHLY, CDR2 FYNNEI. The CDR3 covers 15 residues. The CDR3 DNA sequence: TGTGCCGGGGGCAGGGGGCGCGGGACAAACTACGAGCAGTACTTC. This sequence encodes CAGGRGRGTNYEQYF.

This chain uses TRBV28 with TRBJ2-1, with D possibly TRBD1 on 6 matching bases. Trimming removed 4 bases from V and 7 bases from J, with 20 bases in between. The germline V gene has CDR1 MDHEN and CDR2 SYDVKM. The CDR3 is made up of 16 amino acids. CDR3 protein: CASSWGPNVAVNEQFF. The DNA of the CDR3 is TGTGCCAGCAGTTGGGGGCCAAACGTGGCTGTGAATGAGCAGTTCTTC.

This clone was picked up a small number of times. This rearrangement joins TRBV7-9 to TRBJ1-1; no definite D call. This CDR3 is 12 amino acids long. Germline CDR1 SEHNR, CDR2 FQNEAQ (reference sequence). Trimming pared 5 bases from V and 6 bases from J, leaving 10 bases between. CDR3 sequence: CASSLVSAEAFF. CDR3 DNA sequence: TGTGCCAGCAGCCTCGTGAGCGCTGAAGCTTTCTTT.

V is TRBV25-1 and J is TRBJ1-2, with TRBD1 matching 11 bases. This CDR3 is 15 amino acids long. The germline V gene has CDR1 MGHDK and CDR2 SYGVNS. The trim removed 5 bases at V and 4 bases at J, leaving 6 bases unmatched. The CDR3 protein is CASSPRTGGVYGYTF. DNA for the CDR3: TGTGCCAGCAGTCCACGGACAGGGGGCGTCTATGGCTACACCTTC.

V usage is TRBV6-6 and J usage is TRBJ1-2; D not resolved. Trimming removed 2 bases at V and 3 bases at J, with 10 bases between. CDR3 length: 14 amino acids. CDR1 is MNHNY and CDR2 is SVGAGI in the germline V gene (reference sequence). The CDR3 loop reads CASSYSGRYYGYTF. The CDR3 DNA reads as TGTGCCAGCAGTTACAGCGGCAGGTACTATGGCTACACCTTC.

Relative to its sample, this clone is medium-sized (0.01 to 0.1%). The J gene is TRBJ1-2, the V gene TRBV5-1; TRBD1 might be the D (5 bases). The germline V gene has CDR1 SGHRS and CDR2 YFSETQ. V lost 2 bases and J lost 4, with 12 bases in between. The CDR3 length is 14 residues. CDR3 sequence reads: CASSFDGASYGYTF. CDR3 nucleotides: TGCGCCAGCAGCTTCGATGGGGCCAGCTATGGCTACACCTTC.

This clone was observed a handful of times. As DNA, the CDR3 is TGCAGCGGGGTAGAAAGCACCGGGGAGCTGTTTTTT. Protein: CSGVESTGELFF. The chain employs TRBV29-1 and TRBJ2-2; D not certain. Germline V CDR1 and CDR2: SQVTM, ANQGSEA. V lost 7 bases to trimming and J lost 4 bases, with 10 bases between them. This CDR3 comprises 12 residues.

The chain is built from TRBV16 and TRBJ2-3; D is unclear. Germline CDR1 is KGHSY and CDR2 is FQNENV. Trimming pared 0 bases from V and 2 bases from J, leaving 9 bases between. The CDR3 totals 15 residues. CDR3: CASSQSLRTTDTQYF. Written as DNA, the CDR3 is TGTGCCAGCAGCCAATCCTTGCGGACCACAGATACGCAGTATTTT. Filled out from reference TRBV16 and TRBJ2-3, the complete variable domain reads GEEVAQTPKHLVRGEGQKAKLYCAPIKGHSYVFWYQQVLKNEFKFLISFQNENVFDETGMPKERFSAKCLPNSPCSLEIQATKLEDSAVYFCASSQSLRTTDTQYFGPGTRLTVL.

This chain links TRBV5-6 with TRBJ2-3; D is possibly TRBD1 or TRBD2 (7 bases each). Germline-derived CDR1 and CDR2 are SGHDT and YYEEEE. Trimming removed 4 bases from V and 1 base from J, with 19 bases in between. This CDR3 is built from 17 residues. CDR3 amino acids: CASSIKGGDSGTDTQYF. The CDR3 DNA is TGTGCCAGCAGCATCAAGGGGGGGGACAGCGGCACAGATACGCAGTATTTT.

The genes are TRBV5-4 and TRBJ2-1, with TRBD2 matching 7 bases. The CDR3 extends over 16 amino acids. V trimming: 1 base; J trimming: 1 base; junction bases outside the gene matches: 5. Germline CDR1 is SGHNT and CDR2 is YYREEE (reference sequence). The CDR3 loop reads CASSLRRERSYNEQFF. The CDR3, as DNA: TGTGCCAGCAGCTTGAGGCGGGAGAGGTCCTACAATGAGCAGTTCTTC.

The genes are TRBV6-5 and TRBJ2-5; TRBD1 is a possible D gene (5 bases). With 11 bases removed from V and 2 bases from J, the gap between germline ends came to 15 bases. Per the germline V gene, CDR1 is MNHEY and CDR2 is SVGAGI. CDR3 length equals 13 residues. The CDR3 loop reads CASKLRGQETQYF. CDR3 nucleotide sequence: TGTGCCTCTAAGTTAAGGGGTCAAGAGACCCAGTACTTC.

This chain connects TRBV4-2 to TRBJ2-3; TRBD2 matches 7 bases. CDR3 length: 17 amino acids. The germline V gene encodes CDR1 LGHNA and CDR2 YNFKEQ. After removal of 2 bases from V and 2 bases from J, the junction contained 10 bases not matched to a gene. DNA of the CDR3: TGTGCCAGCAGCCAACGCTTCACTAGCGTGGCCACAGATACGCAGTATTTT. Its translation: CASSQRFTSVATDTQYF.

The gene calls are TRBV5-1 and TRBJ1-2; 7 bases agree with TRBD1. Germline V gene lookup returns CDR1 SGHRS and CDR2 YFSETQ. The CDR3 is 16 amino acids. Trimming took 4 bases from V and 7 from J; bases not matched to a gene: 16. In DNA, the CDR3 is TGCGCCAGCAGCCAAGCGACAGGGTCGGGCGCGGGTGGCTACACCTTC. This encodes CASSQATGSGAGGYTF.

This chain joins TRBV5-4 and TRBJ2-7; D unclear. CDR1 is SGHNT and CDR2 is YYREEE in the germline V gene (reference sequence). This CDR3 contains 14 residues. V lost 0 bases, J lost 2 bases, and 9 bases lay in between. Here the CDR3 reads CASSLALAAYEQYF. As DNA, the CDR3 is TGTGCCAGCAGCTTGGCCCTGGCGGCCTACGAGCAGTACTTC.

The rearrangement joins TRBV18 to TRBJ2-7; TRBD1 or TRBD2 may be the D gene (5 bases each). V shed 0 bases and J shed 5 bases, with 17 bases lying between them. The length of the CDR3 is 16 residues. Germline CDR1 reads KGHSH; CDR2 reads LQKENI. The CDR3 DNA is TGTGCCAGCTCACCACCCGTGAGTTTCCGGGGCCACGAGCAGTACTTC. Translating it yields CASSPPVSFRGHEQYF.

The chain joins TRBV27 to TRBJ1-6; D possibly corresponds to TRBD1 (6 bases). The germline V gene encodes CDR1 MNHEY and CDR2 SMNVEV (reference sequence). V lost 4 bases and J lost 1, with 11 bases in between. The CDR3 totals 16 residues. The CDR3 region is CASSSLGQSYNSPLHF. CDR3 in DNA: TGTGCCAGCAGTTCCCTAGGACAGTCCTATAATTCACCCCTCCACTTT.

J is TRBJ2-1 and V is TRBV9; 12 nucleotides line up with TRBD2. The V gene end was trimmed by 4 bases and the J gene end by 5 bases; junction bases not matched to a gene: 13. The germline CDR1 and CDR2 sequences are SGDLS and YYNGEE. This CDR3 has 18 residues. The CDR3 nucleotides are TGTGCCAGCAGCCCTCAACGGACTAGCGGGATTGGTAACAATGAGCAGTTCTTC. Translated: CASSPQRTSGIGNNEQFF.